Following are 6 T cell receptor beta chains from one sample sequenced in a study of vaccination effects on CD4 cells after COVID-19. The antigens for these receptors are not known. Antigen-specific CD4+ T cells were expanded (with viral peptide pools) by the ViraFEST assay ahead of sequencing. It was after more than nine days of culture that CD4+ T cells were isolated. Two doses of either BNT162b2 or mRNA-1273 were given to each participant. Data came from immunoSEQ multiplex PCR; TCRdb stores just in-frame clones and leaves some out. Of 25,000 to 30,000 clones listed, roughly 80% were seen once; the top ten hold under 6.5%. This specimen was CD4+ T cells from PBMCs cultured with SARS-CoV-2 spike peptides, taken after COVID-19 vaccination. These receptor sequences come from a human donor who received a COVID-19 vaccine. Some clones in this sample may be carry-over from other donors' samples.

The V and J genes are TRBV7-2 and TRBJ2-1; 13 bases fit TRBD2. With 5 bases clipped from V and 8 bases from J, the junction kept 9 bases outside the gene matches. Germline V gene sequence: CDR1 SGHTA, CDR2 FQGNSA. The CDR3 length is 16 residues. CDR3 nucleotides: TGTGCCAGCAGCCCTCAACTAGCGGGGGGGCCACATGAGCAGTTCTTC. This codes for CASSPQLAGGPHEQFF.

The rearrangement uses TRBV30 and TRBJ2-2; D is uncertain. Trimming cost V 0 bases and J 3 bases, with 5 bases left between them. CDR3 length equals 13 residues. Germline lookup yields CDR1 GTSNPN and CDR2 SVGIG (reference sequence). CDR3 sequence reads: CAWSVIYTGELFF. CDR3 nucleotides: TGTGCCTGGAGTGTTATTTACACCGGGGAGCTGTTTTTT.

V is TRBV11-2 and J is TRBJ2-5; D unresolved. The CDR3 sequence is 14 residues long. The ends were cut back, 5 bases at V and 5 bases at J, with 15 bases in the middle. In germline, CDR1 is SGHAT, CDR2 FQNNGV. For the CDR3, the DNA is TGTGCCAGCAGCCTAATATTCACCGGGGAGACCCAGTACTTC. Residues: CASSLIFTGETQYF.

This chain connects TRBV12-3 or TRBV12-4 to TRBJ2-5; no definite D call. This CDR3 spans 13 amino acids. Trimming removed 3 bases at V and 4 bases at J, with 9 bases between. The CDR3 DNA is TGTGCCAGCAGTTTCGCTAGTGGAGAGACCCAGTACTTC. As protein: CASSFASGETQYF.

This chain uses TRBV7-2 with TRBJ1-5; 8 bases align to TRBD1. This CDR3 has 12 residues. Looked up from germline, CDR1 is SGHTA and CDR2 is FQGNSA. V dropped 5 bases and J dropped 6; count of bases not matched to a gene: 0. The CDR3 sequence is CASSGQGQPQHF. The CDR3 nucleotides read TGTGCCAGCAGCGGACAGGGTCAGCCCCAGCATTTT.

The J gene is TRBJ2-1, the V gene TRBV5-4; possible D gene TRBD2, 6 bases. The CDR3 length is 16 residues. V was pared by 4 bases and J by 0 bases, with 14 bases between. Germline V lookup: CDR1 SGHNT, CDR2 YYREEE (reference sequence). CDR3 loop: CASSLGGLSSYNEQFF. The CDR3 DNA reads TGTGCCAGCAGCCTCGGAGGGCTTAGCTCCTACAATGAGCAGTTCTTC. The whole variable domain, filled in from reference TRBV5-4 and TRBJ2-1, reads ETGVTQSPTHLIKTRGQQVTLRCSSQSGHNTVSWYQQALGQGPQFIFQYYREEENGRGNFPPRFSGLQFPNYSSELNVNALELDDSALYLCASSLGGLSSYNEQFFGPGTRLTVL.